These T cell receptor beta chains were read from a single sample in a study of cytotoxic CD8 clonotypes in ibrutinib-treated CLL. Profiling relied on immunoSEQ multiplex PCR, and the TCRdb table lists in-frame clones only, not all of them. The sample yields 14,000 or so clones, about 65% seen once. The sequenced sample was PBMCs, obtained before ibrutinib treatment. These receptors came from a human donor with chronic lymphocytic leukemia. The CDR3 runs from the conserved cysteine through the conserved F or W. Fields, in order: clone size, J gene, V gene, D gene, CDR3 DNA, CDR3 protein. The D gene is left open where the match is weak. Some rows have no size entry. The others give once, few or many, or a class for an expanded clone.

>NA|TRBJ2-7|TRBV5-5|TRBD1
TGTGCCAGCAGCGTGTATAGGGGACAGAACTACGAGCAGTACTTC
CASSVYRGQNYEQYF
>few|TRBJ2-4|TRBV7-9|NA
TGTGCCAGCAGCTCCACCCTTCGACAGAAAAACATTCAGTACTTC
CASSSTLRQKNIQYF
>NA|TRBJ2-2|TRBV7-7|TRBD1
TGTGCTAGCAGCTTAGGACAGGCCGGGGAGCTGTTTTTT
CASSLGQAGELFF
>NA|TRBJ2-1|TRBV19|NA
TGTGCGAGCTCCCTTTGGAATGAGCAGTTCTTC
CASSLWNEQFF
>NA|TRBJ2-7|TRBV27|NA
TGTGCCAGCAGTTCCCAATCGCCATTCAGGGGAAGCTCCTACGAGCAGTACTTC
CASSSQSPFRGSSYEQYF
>NA|TRBJ2-3|TRBV18|TRBD1
TGTGCCAGCTCACCAGGACAGGGGAGCACAGATACGCAGTATTTT
CASSPGQGSTDTQYF
>NA|TRBJ1-2|TRBV27|NA
TGTGCCAGCAGTGGTAATTCCTATGGCTACACCTTC
CASSGNSYGYTF
>NA|TRBJ2-1|TRBV7-8|NA
TGTGCCATCGTTAAGAGGACTAATCTCAACAATGAGCAGTTCTTC
CAIVKRTNLNNEQFF
>NA|TRBJ1-2|TRBV5-8|NA
TGTGCCAGCAGCCCAATGACTGCCCACTATGGCTACACCTTC
CASSPMTAHYGYTF
>once|TRBJ2-1|TRBV5-8|TRBD1
TGTGCCAGCAGCCACCCGGGACAGGGGGCCGTTGAGCAGTTCTTC
CASSHPGQGAVEQFF